Listed below are T cell receptor beta chains from one sample, sequenced in a study of shared clonotypes between healthy human individuals. Sequencing used immunoSEQ multiplex PCR; TCRdb keeps in-frame clones, though not all of them. The data hold roughly 220,000 clones, with over 60% observed a single time. The specimen was memory CD4+ T cells sorted from blood. These receptors came from a young man in good health. CDR3s include the opening cysteine and the closing phenylalanine or tryptophan. A D gene is named only where the DNA matches it firmly. The size entry is marked missing in some rows and otherwise reads once, few, many or a size class.

CDR3 length	V gene	clone size	D gene	J gene	CDR3 DNA	CDR3 protein
12	TRBV6-5	-	-	TRBJ2-3	TGTGCCAGCAGTCTAAGGGGAACGGCGCAGTATTTT	CASSLRGTAQYF
12	TRBV6-1	-	-	TRBJ1-5	TGTGCCAGCAGGGGGGGCAATCAGCCCCAGCATTTT	CASRGGNQPQHF
12	TRBV18	few	-	TRBJ2-7	TGTGCCAGCTCGGGTACCGGGAACGAGCAGTACTTC	CASSGTGNEQYF
14	TRBV7-8	-	TRBD2	TRBJ2-5	TGTGCCAGCAGCCTCATACTAGCGGAAGAGACCCAGTACTTC	CASSLILAEETQYF
13	TRBV2	-	-	TRBJ1-2	TGTGCCAGCAGTGAAGACAGGATGGGTGGCTACACCTTC	CASSEDRMGGYTF
12	TRBV2	-	TRBD1	TRBJ2-7	TGTGCCAGCGGGACAGGGGGCAGGGAGCAGTACTTC	CASGTGGREQYF
15	TRBV5-8	-	TRBD1	TRBJ2-1	TGTGCCAGCAGCTTTGGGACAGGGGTTCTCAATGAGCAGTTCTTC	CASSFGTGVLNEQFF
13	TRBV2	few	-	TRBJ2-7	TGTGCCAGCAAGATTTGGCGGGACGACGAGCAGTACTTC	CASKIWRDDEQYF
13	TRBV14	-	-	TRBJ2-7	TGTGCCAGCAGCCCCTCCGGCTCCTACGAGCAGTACTTC	CASSPSGSYEQYF
13	TRBV7-2	-	-	TRBJ2-1	TGTGCCAGCAGCCTGGGGGAAACTGGAGGGCAGTTCTTC	CASSLGETGGQFF
14	TRBV7-2	few	-	TRBJ1-5	TGTGCCAGCAGCCAACAGGGTGGGCGGCAGCCCCAGCATTTT	CASSQQGGRQPQHF
13	TRBV28	-	-	TRBJ1-2	TGTGCCAGCAACCTAGGGGCTACCTATGGCTACACCTTC	CASNLGATYGYTF
13	TRBV5-4	once	-	TRBJ2-1	TGTGCCAGCAGCTTGGGGAATTACAATGAGCAGTTCTTC	CASSLGNYNEQFF
13	TRBV7-3	-	-	TRBJ2-3	TGTGCCAGCAGCTTAGTCTCGGGTAATACGCAGTATTTT	CASSLVSGNTQYF
13	TRBV4-1	once	-	TRBJ2-1	TGCGCCAGCAGCCAAGAGGGCAGGGGATTGCAATTCTTC	CASSQEGRGLQFF
12	TRBV27	many	-	TRBJ2-7	TGTGCCAGCAGCACGGACGGTTGGAGGCAGTACTTC	CASSTDGWRQYF
12	TRBV29-1	-	-	TRBJ2-5	TGCAGCGCCGGACGGGTGTCTGAGACCCAGTACTTC	CSAGRVSETQYF
15	TRBV18	-	-	TRBJ2-6	TGTGCCAGCTCACCTAGCCAGGCTGGGGCCAACGTCCTGACTTTC	CASSPSQAGANVLTF
12	TRBV18	few	-	TRBJ2-2	TGTGCCAGCTCACCGGAGTTCGGGGAGCTGTTTTTT	CASSPEFGELFF
15	TRBV19	-	TRBD2	TRBJ2-3	TGTGCCAGTAGTATAGGGCTAGCGGACACAGATACGCAGTATTTT	CASSIGLADTDTQYF
16	TRBV10-2	-	TRBD2	TRBJ2-7	TGCGCCAGCAGTGAGTCGGGAGGGGCCGCGGCCTACGAGCAGTACTTC	CASSESGGAAAYEQYF
19	TRBV21-1	-	-	TRBJ1-2	TGTGCCAGCAGCGCCCCCGAGAGGGGGGTGGGGTTAGCTAACTATGGCTACACCTTC	CASSAPERGVGLANYGYTF
13	TRBV28	few	-	TRBJ2-2	TGTGCCGGCCGGGACCCAAACACCGGGGAGCTGTTTTTT	CAGRDPNTGELFF